These T cell receptor beta chains were read from a single sample in a study of technical replicates of blood from several donors. The data were produced by immunoSEQ multiplex PCR, yet TCRdb's version contains in-frame clones alone and is incomplete. The table lists tens of thousands of clones, approximately 94% of them singletons. The source material was PBMCs. These TCRs come from a human donor in good health. Some clones in this sample may be carry-over from other donors' samples. Each CDR3 is given with its conserved first and last residue. The order of the fields is clone size, D gene, V gene, J gene, CDR3 protein, CDR3 DNA. D genes are given only for firm matches. The listing skips clone size in some rows; elsewhere it reads once, few, many or a size class.

medium-sized	TRBD1	TRBV16	TRBJ2-5	CASSQFSAQGRSETQYF	TGTGCCAGCAGCCAATTTTCAGCACAGGGGCGCTCGGAGACCCAGTACTTC
.	.	TRBV27	TRBJ2-5	CASSFLTTRETQYF	TGTGCCAGCAGTTTCCTGACTACCCGGGAGACCCAGTACTTC
.	.	TRBV9	TRBJ2-2	CASSVRDFGELFF	TGTGCCAGCAGCGTTAGGGACTTCGGGGAGCTGTTTTTT
.	.	TRBV15	TRBJ1-1	CATSPKRAEAFF	TGTGCCACCAGCCCTAAGAGAGCTGAAGCTTTCTTT
.	.	TRBV6-6	TRBJ1-5	CASQFVGVVGNQPQHF	TGTGCCAGCCAGTTTGTCGGGGTAGTAGGCAATCAGCCCCAGCATTTT
.	TRBD2	TRBV5-4	TRBJ2-3	CASSLTGSGRAGDTQYF	TGTGCCAGCAGCTTAACGGGGAGCGGGAGGGCCGGGGATACGCAGTATTTT
.	TRBD2	TRBV7-2	TRBJ2-1	CASSLLAANEGQFF	TGTGCCAGCAGCTTACTAGCGGCAAACGAGGGGCAGTTCTTC
.	.	TRBV19	TRBJ1-1	CASCRGRNTEAFF	TGTGCCAGTTGCAGGGGTAGGAACACTGAAGCTTTCTTT
.	TRBD2	TRBV28	TRBJ2-5	CASSLWTSGMVQETQYF	TGTGCCAGCAGTTTATGGACTAGCGGGATGGTCCAAGAGACCCAGTACTTC
.	.	TRBV4-2	TRBJ1-2	CASSQEGRRGYTF	TGTGCCAGCAGCCAGGAGGGACGGCGGGGCTACACCTTC
.	.	TRBV4-1	TRBJ1-6	CASSLRDGANSPLHF	TGCGCCAGCAGCCTCCGCGATGGTGCCAATTCACCCCTCCACTTT
.	.	TRBV7-8	TRBJ1-1	CASSLAWRITEAFF	TGTGCCAGCAGCTTAGCCTGGCGGATCACTGAAGCTTTCTTT
.	.	TRBV7-2	TRBJ2-1	CASSLFRRDEQFF	TGTGCCAGCAGCTTATTTAGGCGGGACGAGCAGTTCTTC
.	.	TRBV7-3	TRBJ2-3	CASSLNTPGSRDTQYF	TGTGCCAGCAGCTTAAATACGCCAGGTTCAAGAGATACGCAGTATTTT
.	TRBD2	TRBV7-2	TRBJ2-1	CASSPGTQTSGWNEQFF	TGTGCCAGCAGCCCGGGGACCCAGACTAGCGGGTGGAATGAGCAGTTCTTC
once	.	TRBV7-8	TRBJ1-5	CASSPLRTNQPQHF	TGTGCCAGCAGCCCCTTGAGAACCAATCAGCCCCAGCATTTT
.	.	TRBV4-3	TRBJ1-3	CASSQDEVSGNTIYF	TGCGCCAGCAGCCAAGATGAGGTCTCTGGAAACACCATATATTTT
.	TRBD2	TRBV11-2	TRBJ2-4	CASSRPGSSGEKNIQYF	TGTGCCAGCAGTCGCCCCGGCTCCAGCGGGGAGAAAAACATTCAGTACTTC
once	.	TRBV6-1	TRBJ1-1	CASFSMVAVNTEAFF	TGTGCCAGCTTCAGTATGGTGGCGGTTAACACTGAAGCTTTCTTT
.	TRBD1	TRBV7-8	TRBJ2-7	CASSFPGQGSGQYF	TGTGCCAGCAGCTTTCCGGGACAGGGATCCGGGCAGTACTTC
.	.	TRBV7-2	TRBJ1-6	CASRAQDSSNSPLHF	TGTGCCAGCAGGGCACAGGACAGCTCAAATTCACCCCTCCACTTT
.	.	TRBV10-3	TRBJ2-5	CAIRRNGQSQETQYF	TGTGCCATCAGGAGGAATGGACAGAGCCAAGAGACCCAGTACTTC
.	TRBD1	TRBV7-9	TRBJ2-7	CASSFPGTGTPYEQYF	TGTGCCAGCAGCTTCCCCGGGACAGGGACCCCCTACGAGCAGTACTTC
.	.	TRBV29-1	TRBJ2-5	CSVDLAGPGGETQYF	TGCAGCGTTGATCTTGCCGGCCCAGGGGGGGAGACCCAGTACTTC
.	TRBD2	TRBV7-9	TRBJ2-1	CASSLVSGRQYNEQFF	TGTGCCAGCAGCTTAGTTAGCGGGAGGCAGTACAATGAGCAGTTCTTC
.	TRBD2	TRBV6-1	TRBJ2-3	CASSETSGGGTDTQYF	TGTGCCAGCAGTGAAACTAGCGGGGGGGGCACAGATACGCAGTATTTT
.	.	TRBV2	TRBJ1-2	CASTGRQGHGYTF	TGTGCCAGCACCGGACGGCAGGGCCATGGCTACACCTTC
.	.	TRBV6-5	TRBJ2-1	CASSKTRPAYNEQFF	TGTGCCAGCAGTAAGACTAGGCCAGCCTACAATGAGCAGTTCTTC
.	.	TRBV7-8	TRBJ1-5	CASSRLGGRNQPQHF	TGTGCCAGCAGCCGCCTGGGGGGGCGGAATCAGCCCCAGCATTTT
.	.	TRBV30	TRBJ2-3	CAWERGGSDTQYF	TGTGCCTGGGAACGGGGAGGCTCAGATACGCAGTATTTT
few	TRBD1	TRBV9	TRBJ1-6	CASSGLSGTGASPLHF	TGTGCCAGCAGCGGACTTTCCGGGACAGGGGCCTCACCCCTCCACTTT
.	TRBD1	TRBV5-6	TRBJ1-1	CASSTRTGEAFF	TGTGCCAGCAGCACCCGGACAGGGGAAGCTTTCTTT
.	TRBD1	TRBV25-1	TRBJ1-2	CASSELGSGTGSGGYTF	TGTGCCAGCAGTGAATTGGGATCCGGGACAGGGAGCGGCGGCTACACCTTC
.	.	TRBV21-1	TRBJ2-5	CASSKGRGQETQYF	TGTGCCAGCAGCAAGGGCAGGGGGCAAGAGACCCAGTACTTC
.	.	TRBV29-1	TRBJ2-7	CSAAESGARGEQYF	TGCAGCGCAGCGGAGAGCGGTGCGCGGGGCGAGCAGTACTTC
once	.	TRBV6-5	TRBJ2-7	CASSYGSENYEQYF	TGTGCCAGCAGTTACGGTAGTGAAAACTACGAGCAGTACTTC
.	.	TRBV30	TRBJ1-1	CAWSSWRARTEAFF	TGTGCCTGGAGCTCTTGGAGGGCGAGGACTGAAGCTTTCTTT